The source of this TCR beta chain is a study of blood T cell repertoires in COVID-19 (dated by TCRdb to 2018 to 2021). Looking at the study overall: Samples covering the acute and convalescent phases of COVID-19 were provided by collaborators in the United States, Italy and Spain. The material from the prospective study consisted of cDNA or gDNA derived from T cells, B-cell-depleted T cells, or PBMCs. Subjects who had been exposed to COVID-19, were actively infected with it, or had recovered from it provided the deeply sampled blood TCRbeta repertoires that made up the dataset. The repertoires were made available in a free public database intended to serve as a resource for research on the immune response to SARS-CoV-2. The samples were drawn from two sources: the first 160 participants of the ongoing ImmuneRACE study, and some 1,300 subjects contributed by 6 global collaborators. A de-identified subject ID, COVID-19 status, age in years and sex were almost always included in the sample metadata. Where HLA class I and class II types were available, the types were taken from metadata supplied by the sample provider, not from assay-based typing. Study-wide findings and limitations: The quantity of clinical and demographic metadata differed by source and by participant and was supplied without curation.

The immunoSEQ Assay, a bias-controlled multiplex PCR, was used to amplify TCRbeta CDR3 regions from genomic DNA. In the source study's methods: The number of nucleated cells in each sample was estimated by amplification of reference gene primers within the assay. To quantify the absolute abundance of each unique TCRbeta CDR3 rearrangement, sequence reads were collapsed and filtered. Productive Simpson clonality was computed per sample as the square root of Simpson's diversity index over productive rearrangements. The source is immuneACCESS, and TCRdb retained only in-frame sequences with V and J called. Part of the clones is not carried over; for the studies checked, unresolved V genes explain less than half of this, and the remainder is unexplained. V and J calls and clone size follow that table, whereas D and trimming were derived from the DNA. This sample is represented by roughly 130,000 clones; about 85% of them were singletons. Roughly 1.9% of the sample is taken by the ten largest.

Collaborating institutions collected whole blood in K2EDTA tubes following their own protocols. For TCRbeta analysis, collaborator samples were shipped as frozen whole blood, as isolated PBMCs, or as DNA extracted from either sample type. The CDR3 contains 16 residues, cysteine and phenylalanine counted. The entry retains the CDR3 DNA only, 48 bases that are in frame from base 1. CDR1 and CDR2 (SGHRS, YFSETQ) derive from the germline V gene. Trimming accounts for 4 bases at V and 2 bases at J, while the number of junction bases matched to no gene is 11. On this clone: It lacks a known antigen. The input lacks base qualities; no much larger clone sits a single base away.

Sequenced: peripheral blood. The V and J segments used are TRBV5-1 and TRBJ1-1; 7 central bases correspond to TRBD1. This receptor was identified in a man in his 70s with acute or convalescent COVID-19. The DNA sequence is as follows: TGCGCCAGCAGCCCTGGTTGGGGGACAGAAAACACTGAAGCTTTCTTT. The encoded protein is CASSPGWGTENTEAFF. The entire variable domain, with the stretches around the CDR3 drawn from the reference TRBV5-1 and TRBJ1-1 proteins, is KAGVTQTPRYLIKTRGQQVTLSCSPISGHRSVSWYQQTPGQGLQFLFEYFSETQRNKGNFPGRFSGRQFSNSRSEMNVSTLELGDSALYLCASSPGWGTENTEAFFGQGTRLTVV.